The subject of this entry is one T cell receptor (beta chain). This CDR3 has 14 residues. Germline V gives CDR1 SGHVS, CDR2 FQNEAQ. Trimming left V 1 base short and J 5 bases short, with 10 bases between. The source of the sample is a study of blood T cell repertoires in COVID-19. The overall study: From the United States, Italy and Spain came samples of acute and convalescent COVID-19. Nucleic acid was either cDNA or gDNA, and it came from T cells, B-cell-depleted T cells, or PBMCs.

Authors' analysis steps: How many nucleated cells were present was estimated from reference gene primer amplification. Generated by immunoSEQ multiplex PCR, the TCRdb table keeps only in-frame clones and is missing some. That table furnishes V, J and clone size, whereas the DNA furnished D and trimming. This table has about 100,000 clones, roughly nine tenths appearing once. The genes are TRBV7-8 and TRBJ2-3; D may be TRBD2 (6 bases). The clonotype comes from a man aged 25-45 years in a cohort sampled during active COVID-19. Material for sequencing was peripheral blood. The chain's CDR3 is CASSLDGGGDTQYF. The CDR3 DNA follows: TGTGCCAGCAGCTTAGACGGGGGAGGAGATACGCAGTATTTT.